This TCR beta chain was observed in a study of cytomegalovirus exposure and HLA in healthy donors. Turning to the study itself: Earlier work reported approximately 110 million unique TCR beta sequences from about 200 million T cells. Study-level findings and limits: In terms of immune exposure information, only CMV serostatus was available.

Primers for the PCR totalled 60 Vbeta and 13 Jbeta. Libraries were prepared by immunoSEQ multiplex PCR; TCRdb keeps only in-frame clonotypes and omits some of them. The sample includes some 70,000 clones, just over 75% of them seen just once. Note on this clone: Its antigen is as yet unknown.

The CDR3 has 15 residues. From germline, CDR1 is SGDLS and CDR2 YYNGEE. Deletions cut 0 bases from V and 4 bases from J, with 13 bases between. This clonotype was sampled from a man over 45 in good health and CMV-seronegative. Sequencing was carried out using PBMCs. V and J are TRBV9 and TRBJ2-5; possible D gene TRBD1, 5 bases. The CDR3 DNA reads TGTGCCAGCAGCGTAGCAGGCAGGGTCGGAGAGACCCAGTACTTC. It codes for CASSVAGRVGETQYF.